This is a list of T cell receptor beta chains from one sample in a study of OX40 agonist ivuxolimab in advanced cancers. Sequencing was performed with immunoSEQ multiplex PCR; in TCRdb, only in-frame clones are kept and a portion is missing. Of some 25,000 clones listed, 65% to 90% are singletons. The material was CD4+ or CD8+ T cells sorted from blood, obtained in a trial of the OX40 agonist ivuxolimab. The origin of the receptors is an adult with an advanced solid tumor such as melanoma, head and neck, liver or kidney cancer. Each CDR3 is given with its conserved first and last residue. Each record gives: clone size, J gene, V gene, D gene, CDR3 DNA, CDR3 protein. The D gene is left open where the match is weak. Not every row has a clone size; where given, it reads once, few, many or a size class.

>-|TRBJ1-3|TRBV5-4|-
TGTGCCAGCAGCTTACGGACGGGTGGAAACACCATATATTTT
CASSLRTGGNTIYF
>-|TRBJ2-2|TRBV27|TRBD2
TGTGCCAGCAGTCCCCACAGCGGGGGGCTTTTTTTCGGGGAGCTGTTTTTT
CASSPHSGGLFFGELFF
>-|TRBJ1-4|TRBV27|-
TGTGCCAGCAGTTATGATAATGAAAAACTGTTTTTT
CASSYDNEKLFF
>few|TRBJ2-7|TRBV5-5|TRBD2
TGTGCCAGCTCTGGGACTAGCGGGCACTACGAGCAGTACTTC
CASSGTSGHYEQYF
>-|TRBJ2-1|TRBV9|TRBD2
TGTGCCAGCAGCGTAGGCGGGGGCAATGAGCAGTTCTTC
CASSVGGGNEQFF
>-|TRBJ2-2|TRBV4-3|-
TGCGCCAGCAGCCAAAAGACGATCGGGGAGCTGTTTTTT
CASSQKTIGELFF
>-|TRBJ2-7|TRBV9|-
TGTGCCAGCAGCGTAGAGCAGGGGTACGAGCAGTACTTC
CASSVEQGYEQYF
>-|TRBJ2-7|TRBV7-2|-
TGTGCCAGCAGCGAGACAGTCTCCTACGAGCAGTACTTC
CASSETVSYEQYF
>-|TRBJ2-3|TRBV7-2|TRBD1
TGTGCCAGCAGTAGCTCGAGGACAGGGGTCACAGATACGCAGTATTTT
CASSSSRTGVTDTQYF
>few|TRBJ1-4|TRBV7-9|-
TGTGCCAGCAGCTTGGACCCTAAGGGCAGGGACCCTAATGAAAAACTGTTTTTT
CASSLDPKGRDPNEKLFF
>-|TRBJ2-7|TRBV5-4|-
TGTGCCAGCAGCTTGGATGAGGGCCCCTACGAGCAGTACTTC
CASSLDEGPYEQYF
>-|TRBJ2-1|TRBV4-1|TRBD2
TGCGCCAGCAGCCAAGGGGGGGGGACTAGCGGGACTGCAGGCTACAATGAGCAGTTCTTC
CASSQGGGTSGTAGYNEQFF
>-|TRBJ2-3|TRBV18|-
TGTGCCAGCTCCCACATCCCCACAGATACGCAGTATTTT
CASSHIPTDTQYF
>-|TRBJ1-1|TRBV15|-
TGTGCCACCAGCTTCCGGGCCGAGGGGACTGAAGCTTTCTTT
CATSFRAEGTEAFF
>-|TRBJ2-1|TRBV15|TRBD2
TGTGCCACCAGCCTAGCGGGAGGGGTCAATGAGCAGTTCTTC
CATSLAGGVNEQFF
>-|TRBJ2-7|TRBV6-6|-
TGTGCCAGCAGTTATTATGCAGGGTACGCCGAGCAGTACTTC
CASSYYAGYAEQYF
>-|TRBJ2-7|TRBV10-3|TRBD2
TGTGCCATCAGACCTAGCGGGAGTCTCAACGAGCAGTACTTC
CAIRPSGSLNEQYF
>-|TRBJ2-2|TRBV27|-
TGTGCCAGCAACACACCCCAAGGGACCGGGGAGCTGTTTTTT
CASNTPQGTGELFF
>-|TRBJ1-5|TRBV19|TRBD1
TGTGCCAGTAGACCGGGACAGGGGCTTATGAACAATCAGCCCCAGCATTTT
CASRPGQGLMNNQPQHF
>-|TRBJ2-5|TRBV27|-
TGTGCCAGCAGACGGGGACGTCAAGAGACCCAGTACTTC
CASRRGRQETQYF
>-|TRBJ2-1|TRBV13|TRBD1
TGTGCCAGCAGCTTAACCCGACAGGGGTTCACTATTTCCTACAATGAGCAGTTCTTC
CASSLTRQGFTISYNEQFF
>-|TRBJ2-1|TRBV11-2|-
TGTGCCAGCAGCTTTTCGGGGTCAACCTACAATGAGCAGTTCTTC
CASSFSGSTYNEQFF
>-|TRBJ2-3|TRBV4-2|TRBD1
TGTGCCAGCAGCCAAAGGACAGGGCCCACAGATACGCAGTATTTT
CASSQRTGPTDTQYF
>-|TRBJ2-1|TRBV19|TRBD1
TGTGCCAGTAGGCCGGGACAGGGGTCCTACAATGAGCAGTTCTTC
CASRPGQGSYNEQFF
>-|TRBJ2-7|TRBV29-1|TRBD2
TGCAGCGTTGATAGCGGGGACTCCTACGAGCAGTACTTC
CSVDSGDSYEQYF
>-|TRBJ2-2|TRBV5-4|-
TGTGCCAGCACTCCTTGGGAAAAGACAGGCAACGCCGGGGAGCTGTTTTTT
CASTPWEKTGNAGELFF
>-|TRBJ1-1|TRBV12-5|-
TGTGCTAGTGGTTTGGTACTCGGACCGGGGAACACTGAAGCTTTCTTT
CASGLVLGPGNTEAFF
>-|TRBJ1-5|TRBV7-8|-
TGTGCCAGCAGCTTAGCGGCAGGGGCTAGACAGCCCCAGCATTTT
CASSLAAGARQPQHF
>-|TRBJ2-3|TRBV4-1|-
TGCGCCAGCAGCCAAGGCGCCACAGATACGCAGTATTTT
CASSQGATDTQYF